This entry features one T cell receptor beta chain sequence. In the original analysis: Reference gene primer amplification gave nucleated cell count estimates. TCRdb's copy holds only in-frame clones and misses some; the assay was immunoSEQ multiplex PCR. D and trimming come from the DNA, and the V and J calls and clone size come from that table. Of a few hundred thousand clones listed, around 90% were seen once; the top ten hold around 2.7%. These data belong to a study of blood T cell repertoires in COVID-19. Whole-study context: The United States, Italy and Spain provided the acute and convalescent COVID-19 samples. From T cells, B-cell-depleted T cells, or PBMCs came the material, which was cDNA or gDNA.

The germline V gene encodes CDR1 SGHDT and CDR2 YYEEEE. The V gene lost 4 bases and the J gene lost 3 bases, with 14 bases spanning the gap. The CDR3 spans 15 residues. Input material: peripheral blood. The source is a man aged 60 to 69 with acute or convalescent COVID-19. This sequence joins TRBV5-6 and TRBJ1-5; D uncertain. The CDR3 DNA sequence: TGTGCCAGCAGCGCACGTGACATATCCAATCAGCCCCAGCATTTT. Translated: CASSARDISNQPQHF.